A single sample gave rise to the 14 T cell receptor beta chains below, sequenced in a study of beta chain features in type 1 diabetes. cDNA synthesis used the whole RNA isolate, giving expressed TCRB sequences. Measured with immunoSEQ multiplex PCR; TCRdb has only the in-frame clones, and not every one. The data show 300,000 to 350,000 clones, 7% to 10% seen once. No cognate antigen is known for these TCRs. Study-level results: Among all four CD4+ subsets, Type 1 diabetes patients had TCRB CDR3s that were moderately but significantly shorter.

The sequencing input was central memory CD4+ T cells from blood. The receptor set was obtained from a man under 40 with type 1 diabetes.

This clone was seen a handful of times. The sample has other DNA sequences that encode this CDR3 too. CDR3 nucleotide sequence: TGTGCCACCAGCAGAGCGAGAGGGGCGAACACCGGGGAGCTGTTTTTT. This codes for CATSRARGANTGELFF. The V and J genes are TRBV15 and TRBJ2-2, with D possibly being TRBD1 or TRBD2 (5 bases each). The CDR3 extends over 16 amino acids. Germline CDR1 is LNHNV and CDR2 is YYDKDF (reference sequence). Trimming removed 1 base at V and 0 bases at J, with 9 bases between.

This chain links TRBV6-6 with TRBJ1-5; 7 nucleotides align to TRBD1. The CDR3 runs 15 residues. J was trimmed by 4 bases and V by 6 bases; bases with no gene match: 9. The germline CDR1 and CDR2 sequences are MNHNY and SVGAGI (reference sequence). CDR3 amino acids: CASSRDRNSNQPQHF. The DNA for the CDR3 is TGTGCCAGCAGCCGGGACAGAAATAGTAATCAGCCCCAGCATTTT.

This clone was seen repeatedly, ten times or more. The chain carries TRBV4-3 and TRBJ1-6, with D unclear. Germline V CDR1 and CDR2: LGHNA, YSLEER. The CDR3 loop spans 13 amino acids. The V end was cut by 0 bases, the J end by 10 bases, with 7 bases between. CDR3 sequence reads: CASSQDRPSPLHF. The CDR3 DNA is TGCGCCAGCAGCCAAGATAGACCCTCACCCCTCCACTTT.

Only a few counts were recorded for this clone. This specimen includes other DNA sequences encoding the same CDR3. The rearrangement uses TRBV2 and TRBJ2-3; 7 bases match TRBD2. The CDR3 is made up of 13 amino acids. V lost 5 bases to trimming and J lost 5 bases; unmatched junction nucleotides: 4. CDR1 SNHLY and CDR2 FYNNEI come from the germline V gene. The CDR3 nucleotides read TGTGCCAGCAGTTCGGGGGGTAGAGATACGCAGTATTTT. Translation: CASSSGGRDTQYF.

This clone was found a few times. This chain joins TRBV18 and TRBJ2-3; D is ambiguous. The CDR3 has 13 amino acids. Trimming took 4 bases from V and 2 from J, leaving 7 bases between them. CDR1 and CDR2 (germline): KGHSH, LQKENI. CDR3 protein: CASSQTHTDTQYF. In nucleotides, the CDR3 is TGTGCCAGCTCACAAACACACACAGATACGCAGTATTTT. Drawing the rest from reference TRBV18 and TRBJ2-3, the complete variable domain is NAGVMQNPRHLVRRRGQEARLRCSPMKGHSHVYWYRQLPEEGLKFMVYLQKENIIDESGMPKERFSAEFPKEGPSILRIQQVVRGDSAAYFCASSQTHTDTQYFGPGTRLTVL.

This clone was counted ten times or more. The rearrangement joins TRBV5-1 to TRBJ2-1, with D uncertain. This CDR3 is built from 16 residues. The V end was cut by 1 base, the J end by 5 bases, with 16 bases between. The germline CDR1 and CDR2 sequences are SGHRS and YFSETQ. CDR3 DNA: TGCGCCAGCAGCTTGATTGTGAGTACGAACCACAATGAGCAGTTCTTC. Translated: CASSLIVSTNHNEQFF. The entire variable domain, with the rest obtained from reference TRBV5-1 and TRBJ2-1, is as follows: KAGVTQTPRYLIKTRGQQVTLSCSPISGHRSVSWYQQTPGQGLQFLFEYFSETQRNKGNFPGRFSGRQFSNSRSEMNVSTLELGDSALYLCASSLIVSTNHNEQFFGPGTRLTVL.

The chain employs TRBV7-9 and TRBJ2-5, with TRBD1 matching 7 bases. Trimming took 3 bases from V and 3 from J; bases not matched to a gene: 4. CDR1 and CDR2 from the germline V gene are SEHNR and FQNEAQ (reference sequence). CDR3 size: 14 residues. CDR3 bases: TGTGCCAGCAGCTTGGGACAGTTCGAAGAGACCCAGTACTTC. Its protein is CASSLGQFEETQYF.

This sequence joins TRBV28 and TRBJ1-2; D gene unclear. The CDR3 is 13 residues long. V lost 2 bases and J 4 bases, leaving 8 bases between the germline ends. The germline V gene encodes CDR1 MDHEN and CDR2 SYDVKM. This chain's CDR3 is CASSLQQFYGYTF. The CDR3 nucleotides read TGTGCCAGCAGTTTACAACAGTTCTATGGCTACACCTTC.

The chain links TRBV7-2 to TRBJ1-2, with D possibly being TRBD1 (6 bases). V was pared by 5 bases and J by 1 base, with 11 bases between. Per the germline V gene, CDR1 is SGHTA and CDR2 is FQGNSA. The CDR3 consists of 14 residues. The CDR3 DNA sequence: TGTGCCAGCAGCCCTATACAGGGTAACTATGGCTACACCTTC. Protein sequence: CASSPIQGNYGYTF.

There are a few counts of this clone. The chain employs TRBV19 and TRBJ1-5; TRBD1 might be the D (6 bases). The CDR3 length is 15 residues. V shed 5 bases and J shed 7 bases, with 18 bases lying between them. Germline CDR1 reads LNHDA; CDR2 reads SQIVND (reference sequence). The CDR3 nucleotides read TGTGCCAGTAGTCGGTGGGGGGCCCAGGGCCAGCCCCAGCATTTT. Amino acid sequence: CASSRWGAQGQPQHF.

This clone was recorded a few times. The chain carries TRBV11-2 and TRBJ1-4, with D maybe TRBD1 (6 bases). The CDR3 runs 15 residues. Germline loops: CDR1 SGHAT, CDR2 FQNNGV. The V gene lost 7 bases and the J gene lost 4 bases, with 16 bases spanning the gap. DNA of the CDR3: TGTGCCAGCAAATTTTCAGGGGCCGTTAATGAAAAACTGTTTTTT. Amino acid sequence: CASKFSGAVNEKLFF.

The V gene is TRBV5-1, the J gene TRBJ2-7, with 7 bases aligning to TRBD1. There are 16 residues in the CDR3. Per germline, CDR1 SGHRS and CDR2 YFSETQ. Trimming took 2 bases from V and 2 from J; bases not matched to a gene: 10. This chain's CDR3 is CASSFPSTGPTYEQYF. In nucleotides, the CDR3 is TGCGCCAGCAGCTTTCCCTCGACAGGGCCTACCTACGAGCAGTACTTC.

The table lists this clone with a few counts. The rearrangement links TRBV6-5 to TRBJ2-3; 8 nucleotides align to TRBD2. The J segment lost 2 bases and the V segment lost 6 bases, leaving 7 bases of the junction unmatched. The CDR3 loop spans 15 amino acids. The germline V gene has CDR1 MNHEY and CDR2 SVGAGI. CDR3 bases: TGTGCCAGCAGGGAGGTAGCGGGGATCACAGATACGCAGTATTTT. Amino acids: CASREVAGITDTQYF.

The rearrangement uses TRBV4-3 and TRBJ2-7; 10 bases line up with TRBD1. The germline V gene encodes CDR1 LGHNA and CDR2 YSLEER. The CDR3 is 19 amino acids. V gave up 0 bases and J gave up 3 bases; unmatched junction bases: 14. CDR3 residues: CASSQDRRGTGTGDYEQYF. CDR3 nucleotide sequence: TGCGCCAGCAGCCAAGATCGCAGGGGAACCGGGACAGGGGACTACGAGCAGTACTTC.